A single count supports the clone carrying this T cell receptor beta chain. An input of about 0.45 to 1 ug of RNA was subjected to reverse transcription using random hexamers. Across 54 Vbeta and 13 Jbeta, TCR beta CDR3 was amplified with immunoSEQ multiplex PCR. From the immunoSEQ multiplex PCR reads, TCRdb called clonotypes with MiXCR, one entry per CDR3 protein. The table lists about 94,000 distinct CDR3 sequences, around 94% of them singletons. These data originate in a study of CD8 T cells in Susac syndrome. TCR beta from blood CD8+ and CD4+ T cells was sequenced. Fulfillment of recently defined diagnostic criteria for definite or probable disease was shown by the patients with Susac syndrome. CD8+ and CD4+ T cells were negatively isolated; TEMRA cells were FACS-enriched. This TCR came from a human donor with Susac syndrome. The sequenced sample was CD4+ T cells from PBMCs.

The CDR3 bases are TGTGCCAGCTCACCACGCAGGGGAGTCAACAATGAGCAGTTCTTC. As protein: CASSPRRGVNNEQFF. The chain is built from TRBV18 and TRBJ2-1; the D gene is possibly TRBD1 (6 bases). V shed 1 base and J shed 5 bases, with 12 bases lying between them. This CDR3 region has 15 residues. Germline V lookup: CDR1 KGHSH, CDR2 LQKENI.